The 8 T cell receptor beta chains listed next were all sequenced from one sample in a study of OX40 agonist ivuxolimab in advanced cancers. Only in-frame clones appear in the TCRdb table, and some are missing; sequencing was by immunoSEQ multiplex PCR. The data show tens of thousands of clones, under 85% seen once. Sequences were derived from CD4+ or CD8+ T cells sorted from blood, sampled in a trial of the OX40 agonist ivuxolimab. The receptor source for this set is an adult with an advanced solid tumor such as melanoma, head and neck, liver or kidney cancer.

V and J are TRBV30 and TRBJ2-7; tentatively, D is TRBD1 or TRBD2 (6 bases each). The CDR3 covers 13 residues. The germline V and J ends were trimmed by 1 base and 9 bases, with 16 bases remaining between them. Per germline, CDR1 GTSNPN and CDR2 SVGIG (reference sequence). CDR3 sequence reads: CAWSAEKGGGQYF. As DNA, the CDR3 is TGTGCCTGGAGTGCCGAAAAGGGGGGCGGGCAGTACTTC. Filled out from reference TRBV30 and TRBJ2-7, the complete variable domain reads SQTIHQWPATLVQPVGSPLSLECTVEGTSNPNLYWYRQAAGRGLQLLFYSVGIGQISSEVPQNLSASRPQDRQFILSSKKLLLSDSGFYLCAWSAEKGGGQYFGPGTRLTVT.

The rearrangement links TRBV9 to TRBJ2-3; TRBD2 matches 9 bases. The germline V gene encodes CDR1 SGDLS and CDR2 YYNGEE. V gave up 4 bases and J gave up 3 bases; unmatched junction bases: 6. The CDR3 length is 15 residues. For the CDR3, the DNA is TGTGCCAGCAGCTTCAGACTAGCGGCAACAGATACGCAGTATTTT. As protein: CASSFRLAATDTQYF.

The rearrangement uses TRBV5-1 and TRBJ2-5; D possibly matches TRBD1 or TRBD2 (5 bases each). The CDR3 is made up of 14 amino acids. CDR1 is SGHRS and CDR2 is YFSETQ in the germline V gene. The germline V and J ends were trimmed by 4 bases and 0 bases, with 10 bases remaining between them. CDR3 nucleotide sequence: TGCGCCAGCAGCAGGGACGGATACCAAGAGACCCAGTACTTC. Translated, it gives CASSRDGYQETQYF.

The chain uses TRBV18 and TRBJ1-6, with TRBD1 as a possible D gene (5 bases). With 3 bases removed from V and 6 bases from J, the gap between germline ends came to 12 bases. The CDR3 spans 15 residues. Germline-derived CDR1 and CDR2 are KGHSH and LQKENI. CDR3 DNA: TGTGCCAGCTCACCTGAAGGGGCCTCTAATTCACCCCTCCACTTT. This gives the protein CASSPEGASNSPLHF. Together with reference TRBV18 and TRBJ1-6, the CDR3 gives the full variable domain: NAGVMQNPRHLVRRRGQEARLRCSPMKGHSHVYWYRQLPEEGLKFMVYLQKENIIDESGMPKERFSAEFPKEGPSILRIQQVVRGDSAAYFCASSPEGASNSPLHFGNGTRLTVT.

This sequence joins TRBV14 and TRBJ2-3; TRBD2 matches 11 bases. V was pared by 4 bases and J by 5 bases, with 2 bases of the junction left unmatched. Germline loops: CDR1 SGHDN, CDR2 FVKESK. The CDR3 runs to 14 residues. This CDR3 is CASSLGLAVDTQYF. The CDR3 coding sequence is TGTGCCAGCAGCCTGGGACTAGCGGTAGATACGCAGTATTTT.

This chain uses TRBV7-3 with TRBJ1-1; unclear D gene. The CDR3 is 15 residues long. V lost 5 bases, J lost 4 bases, and 17 bases lay in between. Germline V gene sequence: CDR1 SGHTA, CDR2 FQGTGA. Written as DNA, the CDR3 is TGTGCCAGCAGCCCCAACCCTCAGGAAGGCACTGAAGCTTTCTTT. It specifies CASSPNPQEGTEAFF.

The CDR3 protein is CASSQGLAEVTQYF. CDR3 DNA: TGTGCCAGCAGCCAAGGCCTGGCGGAGGTTACGCAGTATTTT. J is TRBJ2-3 and V is TRBV14; TRBD2 might be the D (5 bases). The CDR3 is made up of 14 amino acids. Germline V gene sequence: CDR1 SGHDN, CDR2 FVKESK. The ends were cut back, 1 base at V and 8 bases at J, with 13 bases in the middle.

The CDR3 nucleotides read TGCGCCAGCAGCCAAGATCAATCAGGAGGAAACACCATATATTTT. Its protein product is CASSQDQSGGNTIYF. The V call is TRBV4-1, the J call TRBJ1-3; D gene ambiguous. V gave up 0 bases and J gave up 4 bases, with 10 bases separating them. This CDR3 is 15 amino acids long. In germline, CDR1 is MGHRA, CDR2 YSYEKL.